These T cell receptor beta chains were read from a single sample in a study of T cells in Graves' hyperthyroidism and ophthalmopathy. Each CDR3 protein is one row after TCRdb ran MiXCR on the multiplex PCR reads. The sample lists around 300,000 distinct CDR3 sequences; about 20% were seen once. Sequences were obtained from blood. These receptors were collected from a young man with Graves' ophthalmopathy. CDR3s include the opening cysteine and the closing phenylalanine or tryptophan. A D gene is named only where the DNA matches it firmly. Clone sizes are given selectively: once, few, many, or a class where the clone is expanded.

abundance,j_gene,v_gene,d_gene,CDR3aa,CDR3nt
many,TRBJ1-2,TRBV3-1,NA,CASSRGYGYTF,TGTGCCAGCAGCCGGGGCTATGGCTACACCTTC
NA,TRBJ2-2,TRBV9,TRBD2,CASSVASGRAGSGELFF,TGTGCCAGCAGCGTAGCTAGCGGGAGGGCCGGGAGCGGGGAGCTGTTTTTT
many,TRBJ2-7,TRBV6-1,NA,CASSAETGAYYEQYF,TGTGCCAGCAGTGCGGAGACAGGAGCTTACTACGAGCAGTACTTC
NA,TRBJ1-1,TRBV5-6,NA,CASSGGAGENTEAFF,TGTGCCAGCAGCGGCGGGGCGGGTGAGAACACTGAAGCTTTCTTT
NA,TRBJ2-3,TRBV4-2,TRBD2,CASSHSTGGTDTQYF,TGTGCCAGCAGCCATAGTACGGGAGGAACAGATACGCAGTATTTT
few,TRBJ2-7,TRBV5-1,TRBD2,CASSLPTGGSDEQYF,TGCGCCAGCAGCTTACCGACGGGGGGATCTGACGAGCAGTACTTC
many,TRBJ2-2,TRBV6-6,TRBD1,CASSYLSPFTQGTANTGELFF,TGTGCCAGCAGTTACTTATCACCCTTTACACAAGGGACAGCCAACACCGGGGAGCTGTTTTTT
few,TRBJ2-1,TRBV18,NA,CASSPSGDNEQFF,TGTGCCAGCTCACCATCCGGGGACAATGAGCAGTTCTTC
few,TRBJ2-7,TRBV24-1,NA,CATSDPTGPYEQYF,TGTGCCACCAGTGATCCTACAGGACCCTACGAGCAGTACTTC
many,TRBJ1-1,TRBV11-2,NA,CASSWDGNTEAFF,TGTGCCAGCAGCTGGGACGGCAACACTGAAGCTTTCTTT
NA,TRBJ1-3,TRBV12-3/TRBV12-4,NA,CASSRRSSGNTIYF,TGTGCCAGCAGCCGAAGGAGCTCTGGAAACACCATATATTTT
few,TRBJ2-1,TRBV11-3,TRBD2,CASSPRIAGYEQFF,TGTGCCAGCAGCCCCCGGATAGCGGGGTATGAGCAGTTCTTC
many,TRBJ1-5,TRBV20-1,TRBD1,CSAREGTGGHQPQHF,TGCAGTGCTAGAGAAGGGACAGGGGGTCATCAGCCCCAGCATTTT
NA,TRBJ1-2,TRBV14,NA,CASSHLDSPYGYTF,TGTGCCAGCAGCCACCTCGACAGCCCCTATGGCTACACCTTC
NA,TRBJ2-3,TRBV2,TRBD2,CASQTAGVGDTQYF,TGTGCCAGCCAAACAGCGGGAGTGGGAGATACGCAGTATTTT
NA,TRBJ2-2,TRBV4-1,TRBD2,CASSRLAGAGELFF,TGCGCCAGCAGTCGACTAGCGGGAGCCGGGGAGCTGTTTTTT
NA,TRBJ2-1,TRBV5-1,NA,CASSLAVGTEQFF,TGCGCCAGCAGCTTGGCCGTGGGTACTGAGCAGTTCTTC
NA,TRBJ2-3,TRBV20-1,TRBD2,CSARGTSGTDPDTQYF,TGCAGTGCTAGGGGGACTAGCGGGACGGATCCAGATACGCAGTATTTT
NA,TRBJ2-2,TRBV2,TRBD2,CASIGLAVTGELFF,TGTGCCAGCATTGGACTAGCGGTCACCGGGGAGCTGTTTTTT
many,TRBJ2-3,TRBV3-1,NA,CASSPDRNRPDTQYF,TGTGCCAGCAGCCCCGACCGAAATCGACCGGATACGCAGTATTTT
few,TRBJ2-3,TRBV3-1,TRBD2,CASSLMTSGRALHTQYF,TGTGCCAGCAGCCTGATGACTAGCGGGAGGGCTCTACATACGCAGTATTTT
many,TRBJ2-1,TRBV30,NA,CAWSVYENEQFF,TGTGCCTGGAGTGTATACGAAAATGAGCAGTTCTTC
NA,TRBJ1-1,TRBV29-1,NA,CSVDSSAAFF,TGCAGCGTTGACAGCTCGGCCGCTTTCTTT
NA,TRBJ2-2,TRBV24-1,TRBD1,CATGRGQVNTGELFF,TGTGCCACCGGAAGGGGACAGGTAAACACCGGGGAGCTGTTTTTT
many,TRBJ2-7,TRBV18,NA,CASSRAGQSYEQYF,TGTGCCAGCTCACGGGCGGGACAGTCCTACGAGCAGTACTTC
many,TRBJ1-6,TRBV9,NA,CASSQDSSNYNSPLHF,TGTGCCAGCAGCCAGGACAGCTCTAACTATAATTCACCCCTCCACTTT
NA,TRBJ2-7,TRBV27,TRBD1,CASSLRRTGPLGFYEQYF,TGTGCCAGCAGTTTACGCAGGACAGGGCCTTTAGGGTTCTACGAGCAGTACTTC
NA,TRBJ1-5,TRBV19,NA,CASMAGVRAGNQPQHF,TGTGCCAGTATGGCGGGGGTAAGGGCCGGCAATCAGCCCCAGCATTTT
NA,TRBJ2-1,TRBV18,TRBD1,CASSGQANNEQFF,TGTGCCAGCTCCGGACAGGCAAACAATGAGCAGTTCTTC
NA,TRBJ2-5,TRBV7-9,TRBD2,CASSLEPLTSGSRETQYF,TGTGCCAGCAGCTTAGAGCCCTTGACTAGCGGGAGTCGAGAGACCCAGTACTTC
many,TRBJ2-3,TRBV29-1,TRBD1,CSVDRGQDTQYF,TGCAGCGTGGACAGGGGGCAAGATACGCAGTATTTT
many,TRBJ1-1,TRBV3-1,NA,CASSQTVNTEAFF,TGTGCCAGCAGCCAGACAGTGAACACTGAAGCTTTCTTT
many,TRBJ1-5,TRBV30,NA,CAWSETSQPQHF,TGTGCCTGGAGTGAAACATCACAGCCCCAGCATTTT
NA,TRBJ2-1,TRBV9,TRBD2,CASSVGGGLAGVEQFF,TGTGCCAGCAGCGTAGGAGGGGGACTAGCGGGAGTAGAGCAGTTCTTC
many,TRBJ1-1,TRBV2,NA,CASIQGAAFF,TGTGCCAGCATCCAGGGAGCGGCTTTCTTT
NA,TRBJ2-3,TRBV24-1,TRBD1,CAASDTRGPHTDTQYF,TGTGCCGCCAGTGATACCAGGGGGCCCCACACAGATACGCAGTATTTT
few,TRBJ2-2,TRBV11-3,TRBD2,CASSKTGTSVTGELFF,TGTGCCAGCAGCAAAACCGGGACTAGCGTTACCGGGGAGCTGTTTTTT
many,TRBJ2-5,TRBV11-2,TRBD2,CASSSPWLAGVLDF,TGTGCCAGCAGCTCACCGTGGCTAGCGGGAGTTTTGGACTTC
NA,TRBJ2-7,TRBV15,TRBD2,CASSGTTSGEQYF,TGTGCCTCCTCCGGGACTACCTCTGGGGAGCAGTACTTC
many,TRBJ1-2,TRBV9,TRBD1,CASSGGTASKSYTF,TGTGCCAGCAGCGGAGGGACAGCCTCAAAGAGCTACACCTTC
NA,TRBJ2-3,TRBV11-1,TRBD2,CASSHRDYGTDTQYF,TGTGCCAGCAGCCACCGGGACTACGGCACAGATACGCAGTATTTT
NA,TRBJ2-2,TRBV15,NA,CATSRDLTTGELFF,TGTGCCACCAGCAGAGATCTAACTACCGGGGAGCTGTTTTTT
few,TRBJ2-7,TRBV5-1,TRBD1,CASSLDRGSHEQYF,TGCGCCAGCAGCTTGGACAGGGGTTCCCACGAGCAGTACTTC
NA,TRBJ1-2,TRBV30,NA,CAWRAGAMATPLYGYTF,TGTGCCTGGAGAGCAGGGGCTATGGCTACACCTTTATACGGCTACACCTTC
NA,TRBJ2-1,TRBV12-5,NA,CASGLVIVDWSHEQFF,TGTGCTAGTGGTTTGGTGATAGTAGACTGGAGCCATGAGCAGTTCTTC
many,TRBJ2-1,TRBV20-1,NA,CSARRGSGEQFF,TGCAGTGCTAGAAGGGGGAGCGGTGAGCAGTTCTTC
many,TRBJ2-3,TRBV11-2,NA,CASRSPSGAPDTQYF,TGTGCCAGCAGATCCCCTTCGGGCGCCCCAGATACGCAGTATTTT
NA,TRBJ1-1,TRBV19,TRBD1,CASTPGTGGLEAFF,TGTGCCAGTACTCCCGGGACAGGGGGCTTAGAAGCTTTCTTT
NA,TRBJ2-2,TRBV13,TRBD2,CASSYSGEGPGELFF,TGTGCCAGCAGCTATAGCGGGGAGGGACCCGGGGAGCTGTTTTTT
many,TRBJ2-1,TRBV28,TRBD2,CASSPGLVSYNEQFF,TGTGCCAGCAGTCCCGGACTAGTCTCCTACAATGAGCAGTTCTTC
many,TRBJ1-5,TRBV30,NA,CAWAYREGQPQHF,TGTGCCTGGGCCTACAGGGAGGGTCAGCCCCAGCATTTT
few,TRBJ2-1,TRBV15,TRBD2,CATSREPGLAGNNEQFF,TGTGCCACCAGCAGAGAACCGGGACTAGCGGGGAACAATGAGCAGTTCTTC
many,TRBJ1-5,TRBV27,NA,CASSSLTGNFQPQHF,TGTGCCAGCAGTTCGCTCACAGGGAACTTTCAGCCCCAGCATTTT
many,TRBJ2-7,TRBV30,NA,CACLWRGEQYF,TGTGCCTGCCTTTGGCGGGGAGAGCAGTACTTC
few,TRBJ2-7,TRBV20-1,TRBD1,CSAGGTGASSYEQYF,TGCAGTGCTGGCGGGACAGGGGCCAGCTCCTACGAGCAGTACTTC
few,TRBJ1-3,TRBV6-5,NA,CASSHRRGVGNTIYF,TGTGCCAGCAGTCATCGTCGAGGGGTAGGAAACACCATATATTTT
few,TRBJ2-1,TRBV2,TRBD2,CASSESAGGPNEQFF,TGTGCCAGCAGTGAGAGCGCGGGAGGGCCTAATGAGCAGTTCTTC